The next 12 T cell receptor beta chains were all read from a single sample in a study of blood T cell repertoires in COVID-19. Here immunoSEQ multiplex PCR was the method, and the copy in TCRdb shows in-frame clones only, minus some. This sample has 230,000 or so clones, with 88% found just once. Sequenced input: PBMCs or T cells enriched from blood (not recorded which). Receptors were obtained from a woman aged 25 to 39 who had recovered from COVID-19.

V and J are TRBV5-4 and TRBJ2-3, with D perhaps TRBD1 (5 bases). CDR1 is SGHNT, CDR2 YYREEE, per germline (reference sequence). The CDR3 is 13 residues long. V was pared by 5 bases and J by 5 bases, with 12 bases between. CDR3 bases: TGTGCCAGCAGGGAAACAGGCCAAGATACGCAGTATTTT. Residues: CASRETGQDTQYF.

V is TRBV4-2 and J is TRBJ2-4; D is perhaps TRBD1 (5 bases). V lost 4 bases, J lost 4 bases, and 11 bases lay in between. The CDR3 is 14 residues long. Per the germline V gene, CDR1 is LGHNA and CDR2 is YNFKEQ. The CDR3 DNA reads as TGTGCCAGCAGCCCGATTGCAGGGAAAAACATTCAGTACTTC. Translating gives CASSPIAGKNIQYF.

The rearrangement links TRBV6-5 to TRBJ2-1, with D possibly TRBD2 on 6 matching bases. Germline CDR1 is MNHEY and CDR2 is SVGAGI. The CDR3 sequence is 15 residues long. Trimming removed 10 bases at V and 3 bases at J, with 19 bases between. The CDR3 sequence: CATQNKSGFYNEQFF. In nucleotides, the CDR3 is TGTGCCACCCAAAACAAAAGCGGGTTCTACAATGAGCAGTTCTTC.

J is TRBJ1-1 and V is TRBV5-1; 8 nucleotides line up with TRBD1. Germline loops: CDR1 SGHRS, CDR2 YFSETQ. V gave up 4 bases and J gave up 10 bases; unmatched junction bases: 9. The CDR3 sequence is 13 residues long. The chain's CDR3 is CASSPDGQGRAFF. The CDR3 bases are TGCGCCAGCAGCCCCGACGGACAGGGAAGAGCTTTCTTT. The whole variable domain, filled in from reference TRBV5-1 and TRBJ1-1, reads KAGVTQTPRYLIKTRGQQVTLSCSPISGHRSVSWYQQTPGQGLQFLFEYFSETQRNKGNFPGRFSGRQFSNSRSEMNVSTLELGDSALYLCASSPDGQGRAFFGQGTRLTVV.

The CDR3 nucleotides read TGTGCCAGCAGTTCGGAGCGGGGAGGGATCACAGATACGCAGTATTTT. It is translated as CASSSERGGITDTQYF. The chain combines TRBV6-2 or TRBV6-3 with TRBJ2-3; 7 nucleotides line up with TRBD2. Germline V gene sequence: CDR1 MNHEY, CDR2 SVGEGT. The CDR3 is 16 amino acids. Trimming took 4 bases from V and 2 from J; bases not matched to a gene: 9.

The CDR3, as DNA: TGTGCCAGCAGCCAGTCGGTCGCTACGATGTTCGGGGGCTACACCTTC. It codes for CASSQSVATMFGGYTF. The rearrangement links TRBV4-2 to TRBJ1-2; D gene uncertain. The CDR3 contains 16 residues. Germline CDR1 is LGHNA and CDR2 is YNFKEQ. With 3 bases removed from V and 8 bases from J, the gap between germline ends came to 22 bases.

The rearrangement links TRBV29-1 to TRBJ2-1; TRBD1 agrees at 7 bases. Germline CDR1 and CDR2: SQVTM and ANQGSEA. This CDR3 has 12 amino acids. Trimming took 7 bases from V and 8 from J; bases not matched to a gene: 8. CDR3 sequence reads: CSGRDSFDEQFF. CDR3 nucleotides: TGCAGCGGCCGGGACAGTTTCGATGAGCAGTTCTTC.

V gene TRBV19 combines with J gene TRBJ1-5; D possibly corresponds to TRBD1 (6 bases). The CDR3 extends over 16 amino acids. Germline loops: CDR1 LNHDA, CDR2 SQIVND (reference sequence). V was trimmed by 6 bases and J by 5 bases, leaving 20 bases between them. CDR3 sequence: CASSNSQGTPHQPQHF. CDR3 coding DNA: TGTGCCAGTAGCAATAGTCAGGGGACCCCTCATCAGCCCCAGCATTTT.

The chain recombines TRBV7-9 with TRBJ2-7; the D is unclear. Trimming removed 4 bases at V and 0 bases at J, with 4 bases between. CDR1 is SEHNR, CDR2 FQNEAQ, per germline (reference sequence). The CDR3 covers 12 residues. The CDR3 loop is CASSYTSYEQYF. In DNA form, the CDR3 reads TGTGCCAGCAGCTACACCTCCTACGAGCAGTACTTC.

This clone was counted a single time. This chain's CDR3 is CASRTVRGTEAFF. CDR3 DNA: TGTGCCAGCAGGACAGTAAGGGGGACTGAAGCTTTCTTT. The chain couples TRBV12-3 or TRBV12-4 to TRBJ1-1, with D perhaps matching TRBD1 (6 bases). Trimming pared 6 bases from V and 5 bases from J, leaving 13 bases between. The CDR3 has 13 amino acids.

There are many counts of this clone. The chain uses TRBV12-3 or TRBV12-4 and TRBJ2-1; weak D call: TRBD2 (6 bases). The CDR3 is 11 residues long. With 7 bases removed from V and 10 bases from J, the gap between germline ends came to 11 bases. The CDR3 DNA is TGTGCCAGCAACCATCGGGGGGAGCAGTTCTTC. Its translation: CASNHRGEQFF.

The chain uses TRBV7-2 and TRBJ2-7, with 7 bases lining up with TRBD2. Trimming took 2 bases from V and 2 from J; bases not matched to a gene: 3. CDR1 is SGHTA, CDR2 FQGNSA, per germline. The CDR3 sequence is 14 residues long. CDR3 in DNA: TGTGCCAGCAGCTTAAGCGGGGCTACCTACGAGCAGTACTTC. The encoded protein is CASSLSGATYEQYF.